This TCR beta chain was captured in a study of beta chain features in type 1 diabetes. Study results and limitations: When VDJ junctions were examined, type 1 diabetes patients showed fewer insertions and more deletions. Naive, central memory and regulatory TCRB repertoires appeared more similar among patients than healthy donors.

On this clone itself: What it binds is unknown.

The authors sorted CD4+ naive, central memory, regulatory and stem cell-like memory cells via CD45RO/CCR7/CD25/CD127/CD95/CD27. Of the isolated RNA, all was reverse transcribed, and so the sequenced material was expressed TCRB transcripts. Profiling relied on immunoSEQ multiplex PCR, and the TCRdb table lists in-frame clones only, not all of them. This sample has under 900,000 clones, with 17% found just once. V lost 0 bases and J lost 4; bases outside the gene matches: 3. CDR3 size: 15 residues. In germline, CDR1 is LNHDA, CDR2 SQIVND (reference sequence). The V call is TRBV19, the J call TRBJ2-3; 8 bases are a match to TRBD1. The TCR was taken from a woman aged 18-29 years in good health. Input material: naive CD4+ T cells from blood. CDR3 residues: CASSIDTGGPDTQYF. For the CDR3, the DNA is TGTGCCAGTAGTATAGATACAGGGGGACCAGATACGCAGTATTTT.